The rows below give T cell receptor beta chains drawn from one sample of a study of T cells in localized non-small cell lung cancer. Assay used: immunoSEQ multiplex PCR; TCRdb lists only in-frame clones, some missing. The table lists roughly 1,600 clones, around 25% of them singletons. The sample here was lung tumor tissue, taken before any cancer treatment. These receptors came from a woman aged 35 to 69 with stage III lung adenocarcinoma. CDR3s include the opening cysteine and the closing phenylalanine or tryptophan. A D gene is named only where the DNA matches it firmly. Size tells how often a clone was seen (once, few, many) or the class of an expanded clone, and some rows leave it out.

v_gene	abundance	j_gene	d_gene	CDR3aa
TRBV10-2	-	TRBJ1-2	-	CASSERGSYGYTF
TRBV29-1	few	TRBJ1-1	-	CSVGIWGAIMGEAFF
TRBV18	-	TRBJ2-7	-	CASSRTGKSYEQYF
TRBV9	-	TRBJ1-1	-	CASTEGGRMNTEAFF
TRBV6-8	few	TRBJ1-6	TRBD1	CASSRIPGQGAYNSPLHF
TRBV7-5	few	TRBJ2-3	-	CASSLMGQRSSDTQYF
TRBV6-8	large	TRBJ1-1	-	CASTKQGHTEAFF
TRBV28	-	TRBJ1-5	-	CASSLGRAQPQHF
TRBV11-3	few	TRBJ2-7	TRBD1	CASSPGTGALEQYF
TRBV1	few	TRBJ2-1	-	CASSHLAGSYNEQFF
TRBV23-1	-	TRBJ2-7	-	CASSQDNRGRSYEQYF
TRBV12-5	few	TRBJ1-5	TRBD1	CASKGTGASNQPQHF
TRBV6-8	large	TRBJ1-1	-	CASSWHTGPEAFF
TRBV6-8	-	TRBJ2-3	-	CAINAPNKGYTQYF
TRBV11-3	-	TRBJ2-1	TRBD1	CASSFGQAYNEQFF
TRBV9	-	TRBJ1-4	-	CASSPQGYRARELFF
TRBV6-8	-	TRBJ2-1	TRBD2	CASSPHIAGGHEQFF
TRBV2	few	TRBJ2-5	-	CASSGRDHLYQETQYF
TRBV11-3	medium-sized	TRBJ2-1	TRBD1	CASSRDRGGYNEQFF
TRBV11-3	few	TRBJ2-7	TRBD1	CASSLIGQALSYEQYF